These 18 T cell receptor beta chains were sequenced from one sample in a study of OX40 agonist ivuxolimab in advanced cancers. The method was the immunoSEQ multiplex PCR assay. The source is immuneACCESS, and TCRdb retained only in-frame sequences with V and J called. Part of the clones is not carried over; for the studies checked, unresolved V genes explain less than half of this, and the remainder is unexplained. The sample table contains tens of thousands of clones; only one count was recorded for around four fifths of them. In total, the top ten clones hold 4% to 5.5% of the sample. This material consisted of CD4+ or CD8+ T cells sorted from blood, taken in a trial of the OX40 agonist ivuxolimab. The receptor source for this set is an adult with an advanced solid tumor such as melanoma, head and neck, liver or kidney cancer.

The chain is built from TRBV29-1 and TRBJ2-5; no clear D gene. The length of the CDR3 is 12 residues. V shed 4 bases and J shed 1 base, with 7 bases lying between them. Germline V gene data show CDR1 as SQVTM and CDR2 as ANQGSEA. CDR3 protein: CSVGNRQETQYF. Here the CDR3 DNA reads TGCAGCGTTGGGAACCGCCAAGAGACCCAGTACTTC. Full variable domain (rest looked up from reference TRBV29-1 and TRBJ2-5): SAVISQKPSRDICQRGTSLTIQCQVDSQVTMMFWYRQQPGQSLTLIATANQGSEATYESGFVIDKFPISRPNLTFSTLTVSNMSPEDSSIYLCSVGNRQETQYFGPGTRLLVL.

CDR3 nucleotides: TGTGCCAGCAGCCCCGGAGGAAGGGGAGGGACTGAAGCTTTCTTT. Amino acid sequence: CASSPGGRGGTEAFF. This chain links TRBV5-4 with TRBJ1-1; D may be TRBD1 (5 bases). Per the germline V gene, CDR1 is SGHNT and CDR2 is YYREEE (reference sequence). The V end lost 4 bases, the J end lost 5 bases, and 18 bases lay between the germline ends. The CDR3 is made up of 15 amino acids.

The CDR3 coding sequence is TGTGCCAAACAGGGAGAAAGCACAGATACGCAGTATTTT. It specifies CAKQGESTDTQYF. V is TRBV2 and J is TRBJ2-3; tentative D call: TRBD1 (6 bases). The V gene lost 10 bases and the J gene lost 0 bases, with 11 bases spanning the gap. The V gene's germline CDR1 is SNHLY and CDR2 FYNNEI. The CDR3 extends over 13 amino acids.

CDR3 sequence reads: CASSLGETQYF. CDR3 nucleotides: TGTGCCAGCAGTTTGGGGGAGACCCAGTACTTC. This sequence joins TRBV27 and TRBJ2-5; D gene unclear. V was cut by 3 bases and J by 5 bases, with 4 bases left in between. Germline CDR1 and CDR2: MNHEY and SMNVEV (reference sequence). The CDR3 is made up of 11 amino acids.

This chain connects TRBV29-1 to TRBJ1-2; 10 nucleotides line up with TRBD1. Germline assignment: CDR1 SQVTM and CDR2 ANQGSEA. The trim removed 7 bases at V and 5 bases at J, leaving 7 bases unmatched. This CDR3 region has 13 residues. CDR3 amino acids: CSAYRDRGYGYTF. CDR3 nucleotides: TGCAGCGCCTACCGGGACAGGGGTTATGGCTACACCTTC.

The DNA of the CDR3 is TGTGCCAGCAGCGTAGCAGCGATCCAAGAGACCCAGTACTTC. This translates into CASSVAAIQETQYF. The chain employs TRBV9 and TRBJ2-5; D is unresolved. The CDR3 extends over 14 amino acids. The V end lost 0 bases, the J end lost 1 base, and 7 bases lay between the germline ends. CDR1 and CDR2 (germline): SGDLS, YYNGEE.

The chain recombines TRBV19 with TRBJ2-2, with 9 bases fitting TRBD2. The junction had 7 bases not matched to a gene; V was cut back by 5 bases and J by 6 bases. Germline CDR1 is LNHDA and CDR2 is SQIVND (reference sequence). This CDR3 spans 15 amino acids. CDR3 residues: CASSASLAGPGELFF. As DNA, the CDR3 is TGTGCCAGTAGTGCAAGTCTAGCGGGGCCCGGGGAGCTGTTTTTT.

The V gene is TRBV25-1, the J gene TRBJ1-6, with D maybe TRBD1 (5 bases). V lost 7 bases, J lost 9 bases, and 16 bases lay in between. Per germline, CDR1 MGHDK and CDR2 SYGVNS. The CDR3 length is 14 residues. The CDR3 reads CASTPSGGASPLHF. CDR3 DNA: TGTGCCAGCACTCCCTCGGGAGGGGCTTCACCCCTCCACTTT.

This chain connects TRBV19 to TRBJ1-1; D may be TRBD1 (5 bases). This CDR3 spans 14 amino acids. CDR1 and CDR2 (germline): LNHDA, SQIVND (reference sequence). V lost 5 bases to trimming and J lost 4 bases, with 14 bases between them. The CDR3 reads CASSPGTVGTEAFF. In nucleotides, the CDR3 is TGTGCCAGTAGTCCCGGGACCGTTGGCACTGAAGCTTTCTTT.

The chain recombines TRBV19 with TRBJ1-6; possible D gene TRBD1, 5 bases. The CDR3 loop spans 13 amino acids. Trimming left V 4 bases short and J 14 bases short, with 15 bases between. In germline, CDR1 is LNHDA, CDR2 SQIVND (reference sequence). This CDR3 is CASSTPSRGALHF. In DNA form, the CDR3 reads TGTGCCAGTAGTACCCCATCTCGGGGGGCCCTCCACTTT.

The chain uses TRBV6-6 and TRBJ2-7; no clear D. Trimming left V 0 bases short and J 6 bases short, with 3 bases between. The length of the CDR3 is 11 residues. In germline, CDR1 is MNHNY, CDR2 SVGAGI (reference sequence). CDR3 sequence (DNA): TGTGCCAGCAGTTACTCAGGCGAGCAGTACTTC. This translates into CASSYSGEQYF.

This clone was picked up one time. The V gene is TRBV6-6, the J gene TRBJ2-1; 9 bases are a match to TRBD2. Germline lookup yields CDR1 MNHNY and CDR2 SVGAGI (reference sequence). Trimming at V came to 2 bases and at J to 9 bases, leaving 5 bases not matched to a gene. The length of the CDR3 is 14 residues. CDR3: CASSYGSSGTEQFF. The CDR3 nucleotides read TGTGCCAGCAGTTACGGGTCTAGCGGGACTGAGCAGTTCTTC.

The chain couples TRBV7-9 to TRBJ1-1; D uncertain. This CDR3 has 14 amino acids. Germline-derived CDR1 and CDR2 are SEHNR and FQNEAQ (reference sequence). V lost 2 bases to trimming and J lost 4 bases, with 11 bases between them. CDR3 loop: CASSLSLAATEAFF. As DNA, the CDR3 is TGTGCCAGCAGCTTATCCCTCGCGGCCACTGAAGCTTTCTTT.

The chain is built from TRBV7-9 and TRBJ2-7; D uncertain. The CDR3 totals 13 residues. Per germline, CDR1 SEHNR and CDR2 FQNEAQ (reference sequence). The ends were cut back, 5 bases at V and 1 base at J, with 9 bases in the middle. The CDR3 is CASSVMRSYEQYF. The CDR3 nucleotides are TGTGCCAGCAGCGTGATGCGTTCCTACGAGCAGTACTTC.

The rearrangement joins TRBV30 to TRBJ2-6; D gene unclear. V lost 3 bases to trimming and J lost 1 base, with 10 bases between them. The CDR3 length is 15 residues. Per the germline V gene, CDR1 is GTSNPN and CDR2 is SVGIG (reference sequence). For the CDR3, the DNA is TGTGCCTGGAGGGTGGGAAGTTCTGGGGCCAACGTCCTGACTTTC. Its translation is CAWRVGSSGANVLTF.

This clone was detected only a few times. The chain couples TRBV9 to TRBJ1-2; D not resolved. Germline values: CDR1 SGDLS, CDR2 YYNGEE. V was cut by 2 bases and J by 7 bases, with 12 bases left in between. This CDR3 is built from 13 residues. In nucleotides, the CDR3 is TGTGCCAGCAGCGTCGGGCCTGGAGGTGGCTACACCTTC. It specifies CASSVGPGGGYTF.

This chain connects TRBV10-1 to TRBJ2-3; 10 nucleotides match TRBD1. J gave up 5 bases and V 5 bases, and 7 bases lay outside the gene matches. Germline loops: CDR1 WNHNN, CDR2 SYGVQD (reference sequence). CDR3 size: 15 residues. CDR3 bases: TGCGCCAGCAGTATTGGACAGGGGGTTGAAGATACGCAGTATTTT. Its translation is CASSIGQGVEDTQYF.

The V call is TRBV29-1, the J call TRBJ2-1; possible D gene TRBD2, 6 bases. V was pared by 3 bases and J by 6 bases, with 12 bases between. Germline lookup yields CDR1 SQVTM and CDR2 ANQGSEA. The CDR3 contains 13 residues. CDR3 nucleotide sequence: TGCAGCGTTGATAGGGGACTGCGCAATGAGCAGTTCTTC. Its translation is CSVDRGLRNEQFF.